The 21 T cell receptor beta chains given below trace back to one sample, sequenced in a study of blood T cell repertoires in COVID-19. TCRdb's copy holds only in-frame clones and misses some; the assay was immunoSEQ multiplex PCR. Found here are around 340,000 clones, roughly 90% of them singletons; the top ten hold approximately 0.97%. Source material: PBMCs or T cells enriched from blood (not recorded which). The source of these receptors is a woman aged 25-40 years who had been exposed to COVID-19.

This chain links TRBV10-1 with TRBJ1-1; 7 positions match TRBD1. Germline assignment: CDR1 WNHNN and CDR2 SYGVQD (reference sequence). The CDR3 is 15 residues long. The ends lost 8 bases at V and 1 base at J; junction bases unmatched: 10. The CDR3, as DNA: TGCGCCAGCCTAGGGACAGCAAAGCCGAACACTGAAGCTTTCTTT. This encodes CASLGTAKPNTEAFF.

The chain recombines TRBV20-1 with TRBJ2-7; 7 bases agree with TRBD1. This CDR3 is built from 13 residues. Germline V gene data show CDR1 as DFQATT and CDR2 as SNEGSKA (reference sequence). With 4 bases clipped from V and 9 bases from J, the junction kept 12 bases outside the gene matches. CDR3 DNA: TGCAGTGCTACTGACAGGGTACCGTCGGTGCAGTACTTC. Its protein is CSATDRVPSVQYF.

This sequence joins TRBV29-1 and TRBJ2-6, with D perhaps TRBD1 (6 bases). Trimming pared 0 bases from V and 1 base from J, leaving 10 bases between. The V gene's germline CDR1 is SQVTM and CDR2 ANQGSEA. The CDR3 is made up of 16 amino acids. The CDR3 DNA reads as TGCAGCGTTGAAGAAAAAGGACAGTCTGGGGCCAACGTCCTGACTTTC. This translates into CSVEEKGQSGANVLTF.

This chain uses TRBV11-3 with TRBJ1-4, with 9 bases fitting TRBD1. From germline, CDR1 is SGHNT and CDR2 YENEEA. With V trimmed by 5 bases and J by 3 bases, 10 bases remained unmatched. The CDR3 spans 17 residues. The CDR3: CASSPLNRGPSNEKLFF. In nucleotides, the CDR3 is TGTGCCAGCAGCCCTTTAAACAGGGGGCCGTCTAATGAAAAACTGTTTTTT.

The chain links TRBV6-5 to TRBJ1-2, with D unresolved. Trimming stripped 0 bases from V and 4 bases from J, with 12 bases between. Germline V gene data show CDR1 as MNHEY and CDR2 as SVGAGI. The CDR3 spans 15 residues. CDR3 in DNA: TGTGCCAGCAGTTACTCTAGGGCAGGACTCTATGGCTACACCTTC. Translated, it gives CASSYSRAGLYGYTF.

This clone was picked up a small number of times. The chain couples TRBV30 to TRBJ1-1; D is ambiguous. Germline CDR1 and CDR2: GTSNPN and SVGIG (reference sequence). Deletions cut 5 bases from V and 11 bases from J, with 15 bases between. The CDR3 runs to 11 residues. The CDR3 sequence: CAWQTGLWAFF. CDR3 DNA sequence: TGTGCCTGGCAAACGGGGTTGTGGGCTTTCTTT.

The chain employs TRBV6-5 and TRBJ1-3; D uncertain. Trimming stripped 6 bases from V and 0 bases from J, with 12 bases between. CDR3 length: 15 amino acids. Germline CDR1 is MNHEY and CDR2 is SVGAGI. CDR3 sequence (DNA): TGTGCCAGCAGGTATACAGCAAGCTCTGGAAACACCATATATTTT. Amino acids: CASRYTASSGNTIYF.

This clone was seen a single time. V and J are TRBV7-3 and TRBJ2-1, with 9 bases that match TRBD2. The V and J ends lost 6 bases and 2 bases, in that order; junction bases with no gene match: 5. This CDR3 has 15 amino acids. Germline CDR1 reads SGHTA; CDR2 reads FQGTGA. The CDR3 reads CASSSSGETYNEQFF. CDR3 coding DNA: TGTGCCAGCAGTTCTAGCGGGGAAACCTACAATGAGCAGTTCTTC.

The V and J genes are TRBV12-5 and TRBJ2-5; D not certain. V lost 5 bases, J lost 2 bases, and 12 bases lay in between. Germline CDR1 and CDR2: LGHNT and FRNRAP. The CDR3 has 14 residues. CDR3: CASGPRGQQETQYF. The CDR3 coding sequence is TGTGCTAGTGGTCCCCGTGGTCAGCAAGAGACCCAGTACTTC.

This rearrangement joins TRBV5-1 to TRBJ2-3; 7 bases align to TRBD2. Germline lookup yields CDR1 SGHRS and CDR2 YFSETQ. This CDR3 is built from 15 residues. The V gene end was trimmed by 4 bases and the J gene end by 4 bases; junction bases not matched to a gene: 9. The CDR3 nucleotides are TGCGCCAGCAGCGGAGGGCCTAGCGGATCAGATACGCAGTATTTT. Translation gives CASSGGPSGSDTQYF.

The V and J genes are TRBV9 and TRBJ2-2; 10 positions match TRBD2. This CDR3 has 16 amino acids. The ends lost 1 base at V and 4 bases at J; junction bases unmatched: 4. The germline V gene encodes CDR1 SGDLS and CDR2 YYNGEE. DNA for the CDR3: TGTGCCAGCAGCGTACTAGCGGGAGCCGCCACCGGGGAGCTGTTTTTT. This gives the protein CASSVLAGAATGELFF. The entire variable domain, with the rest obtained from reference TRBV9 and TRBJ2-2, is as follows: DSGVTQTPKHLITATGQRVTLRCSPRSGDLSVYWYQQSLDQGLQFLIQYYNGEERAKGNILERFSAQQFPDLHSELNLSSLELGDSALYFCASSVLAGAATGELFFGEGSRLTVL.

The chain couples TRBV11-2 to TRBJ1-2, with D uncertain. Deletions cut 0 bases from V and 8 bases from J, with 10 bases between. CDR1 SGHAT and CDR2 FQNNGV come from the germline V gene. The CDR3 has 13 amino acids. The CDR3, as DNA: TGTGCCAGCAGCTTAGATCTGGCCCGAGGCTACACCTTC. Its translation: CASSLDLARGYTF.

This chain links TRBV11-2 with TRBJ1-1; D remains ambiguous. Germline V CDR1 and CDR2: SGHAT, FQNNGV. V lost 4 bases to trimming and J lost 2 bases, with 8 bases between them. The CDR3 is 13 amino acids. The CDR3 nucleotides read TGTGCCAGCAGCTATACAGAAAACACTGAAGCTTTCTTT. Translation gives CASSYTENTEAFF.

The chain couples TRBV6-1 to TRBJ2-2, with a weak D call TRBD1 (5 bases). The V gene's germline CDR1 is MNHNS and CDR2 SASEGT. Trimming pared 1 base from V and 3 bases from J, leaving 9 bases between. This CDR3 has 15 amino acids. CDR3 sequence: CASSEGIGDTGELFF. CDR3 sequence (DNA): TGTGCCAGCAGTGAAGGTATAGGGGACACCGGGGAGCTGTTTTTT.

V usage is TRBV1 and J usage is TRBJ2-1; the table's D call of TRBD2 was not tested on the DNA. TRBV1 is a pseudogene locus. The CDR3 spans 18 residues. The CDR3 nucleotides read TGCACCAGCAGCCAAGGGGCAGCTAGCGGGAGCTCCTACAATGAGCAGTTCTTC. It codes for CTSSQGAASGSSYNEQFF.

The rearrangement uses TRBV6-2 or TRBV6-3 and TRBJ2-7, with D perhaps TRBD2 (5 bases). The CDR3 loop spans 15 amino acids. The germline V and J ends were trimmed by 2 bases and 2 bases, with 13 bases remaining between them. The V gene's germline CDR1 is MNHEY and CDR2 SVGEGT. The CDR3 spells CASSYLAAEAYEQYF. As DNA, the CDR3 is TGTGCCAGCAGTTACCTGGCAGCGGAAGCCTACGAGCAGTACTTC.

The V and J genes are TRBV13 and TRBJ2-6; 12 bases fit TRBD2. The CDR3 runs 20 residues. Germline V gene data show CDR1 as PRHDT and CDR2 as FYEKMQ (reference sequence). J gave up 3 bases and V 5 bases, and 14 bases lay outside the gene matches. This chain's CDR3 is CASSRSPPGLAGVGANVLTF. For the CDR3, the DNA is TGTGCCAGCAGCCGCTCACCACCGGGACTAGCGGGTGTTGGGGCCAACGTCCTGACTTTC.

CDR3 amino acids: CASSEPGQGSTDTQYF. Here the CDR3 DNA reads TGTGCCAGCAGTGAACCCGGACAGGGGAGCACAGATACGCAGTATTTT. The rearrangement uses TRBV25-1 and TRBJ2-3, with TRBD1 matching 9 bases. V shed 2 bases and J 0 bases; nucleotides not matched to a gene: 3. CDR1 MGHDK and CDR2 SYGVNS come from the germline V gene. The CDR3 length is 16 residues.

In DNA, the CDR3 is TGTGCCAGCAGCTTAGTAGCGGGAGGGCCTACCAATGAGCAGTTCTTC. Translated: CASSLVAGGPTNEQFF. The genes are TRBV11-2 and TRBJ2-1; TRBD2 matches 11 bases. CDR1 SGHAT and CDR2 FQNNGV come from the germline V gene. Germline trimming cut 1 base from V and 6 bases from J; bases unmatched to any gene: 5. The CDR3 sequence is 16 residues long.

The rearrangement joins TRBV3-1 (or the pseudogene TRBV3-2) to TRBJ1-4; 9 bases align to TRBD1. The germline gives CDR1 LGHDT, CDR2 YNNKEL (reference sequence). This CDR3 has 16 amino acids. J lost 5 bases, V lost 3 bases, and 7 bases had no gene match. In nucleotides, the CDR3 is TGTGCCAGCAGCCACTACCGGGACAGGGTGAATGAAAAACTGTTTTTT. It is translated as CASSHYRDRVNEKLFF.

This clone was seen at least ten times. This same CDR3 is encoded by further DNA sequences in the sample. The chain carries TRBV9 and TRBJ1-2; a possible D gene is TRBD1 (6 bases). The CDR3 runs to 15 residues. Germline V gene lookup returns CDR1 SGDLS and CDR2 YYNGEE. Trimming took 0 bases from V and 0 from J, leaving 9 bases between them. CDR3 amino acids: CASSVGGQSNYGYTF. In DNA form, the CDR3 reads TGTGCCAGCAGCGTAGGGGGGCAGTCTAACTATGGCTACACCTTC.